This T cell receptor (beta chain) was identified during a study of blood T cell repertoires in COVID-19. Turning to the study itself: Both acute and convalescent COVID-19 samples were obtained from the United States, Italy and Spain. The cDNA or gDNA used as material had been derived from T cells, B-cell-depleted T cells, or PBMCs.

This clone came up a few times. Authors' data handling: Estimation of nucleated cell counts was performed using reference gene primer amplification. Clones were read by immunoSEQ multiplex PCR, and TCRdb kept only the in-frame ones, dropping some. V and J calls and clone size are as listed in that table; D and trimming were resolved from the DNA. The table lists fewer than 120,000 clones, 60% to 80% of them singletons. The clonotype was recovered from an elderly woman with active or convalescent COVID-19. The sequencing sample was made of peripheral blood.

The DNA of the CDR3 is TGTGCCAGCTCACCCCGGGACAGGGGACGATCGATCTACGAGCAGTACTTC. Its translation is CASSPRDRGRSIYEQYF. V is TRBV18 and J is TRBJ2-7, with 10 bases matching TRBD1. V trimming: 3 bases; J trimming: 3 bases; junction bases outside the gene matches: 11. Looked up from germline, CDR1 is KGHSH and CDR2 is LQKENI. The CDR3 runs to 17 residues.